This T cell receptor beta chain was identified during a study of T cell responses to AZD1222 COVID-19 vaccine. Study conclusions and caveats: The study found Spike-specific TCR breadth and depth rose after two AZD1222 doses.

Repertoires were generated with immunoSEQ multiplex PCR, while TCRdb's copy carries only in-frame clones and drops some. The sample lists about 82,000 clones; 85% to 95% were seen once. The CDR3 covers 15 residues. CDR1 and CDR2 (germline): SGHTA, FQGNSA. V shed 5 bases and J shed 10 bases, with 21 bases lying between them. With regard to this clone: Its antigen remains unknown.

The source material was peripheral blood, sampled on day 0 of AZD1222 vaccination. The chain recombines TRBV7-2 with TRBJ2-1, with no clear D. This clonotype originated in an adult in good health. This CDR3 reads CASSPILSHRQEQFF. CDR3 bases: TGTGCCAGCAGCCCTATCCTCAGTCATAGGCAAGAGCAGTTCTTC.